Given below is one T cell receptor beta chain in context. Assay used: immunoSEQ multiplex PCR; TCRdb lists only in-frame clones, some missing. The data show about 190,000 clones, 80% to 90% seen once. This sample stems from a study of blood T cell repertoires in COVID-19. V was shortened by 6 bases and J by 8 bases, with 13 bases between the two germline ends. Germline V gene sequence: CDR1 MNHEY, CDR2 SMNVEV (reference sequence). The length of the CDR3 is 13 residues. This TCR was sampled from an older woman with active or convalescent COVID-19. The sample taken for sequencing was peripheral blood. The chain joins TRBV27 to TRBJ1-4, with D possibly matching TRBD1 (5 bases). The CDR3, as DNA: TGTGCCAGCAGGGACACGGGGAGGGAAAAACTGTTTTTT. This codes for CASRDTGREKLFF. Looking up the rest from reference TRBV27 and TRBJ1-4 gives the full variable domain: EAQVTQNPRYLITVTGKKLTVTCSQNMNHEYMSWYRQDPGLGLRQIYYSMNVEVTDKGDVPEGYKVSRKEKRNFPLILESPSPNQTSLYFCASRDTGREKLFFGSGTQLSVL.